The rows below give T cell receptor beta chains drawn from one sample of a study of CXCR3-negative and CXCR3-positive naive CD8 T cells. TCRdb re-called the 5' RACE reads; one entry per CDR3 protein, DNA not given. This specimen shows nearly 110,000 distinct CDR3 sequences; the ten leading clones hold 0.38%. The sample consisted of naive CXCR3+ CD8+ T cells from blood. The receptors originated from a human donor in good health. Some clones in this sample may be carry-over from other donors' samples. The CDR3 runs from the conserved cysteine through the conserved F or W. Only some rows state a clone size, as once, few, many or a class for expanded clones.

j_call: TRBJ2-7
v_call: TRBV20-1
clone_size: .
cdr3_aa: CSASLGSGYEQYF

j_call: TRBJ1-2
v_call: TRBV4-3
clone_size: .
cdr3_aa: CASSQEDKLYGYTF

j_call: TRBJ2-3
v_call: TRBV6-2/TRBV6-3
clone_size: .
cdr3_aa: CASTGGASTDTQYF

j_call: TRBJ2-1
v_call: TRBV9
clone_size: .
cdr3_aa: CASSETGGPYEQFF

j_call: TRBJ2-5
v_call: TRBV5-1
clone_size: .
cdr3_aa: CASRGSEETQYF

j_call: TRBJ1-1
v_call: TRBV6-6
clone_size: .
cdr3_aa: CASARSLELVGAFF

j_call: TRBJ2-7
v_call: TRBV9
clone_size: .
cdr3_aa: CASSGKGQGDYEQYF

j_call: TRBJ1-1
v_call: TRBV18
clone_size: .
cdr3_aa: CASSPLGGYTEAFF

j_call: TRBJ1-1
v_call: TRBV6-6
clone_size: .
cdr3_aa: CASSYSRASEAFF

j_call: TRBJ2-4
v_call: TRBV7-9
clone_size: .
cdr3_aa: CASSSETSGARNIQYF

j_call: TRBJ1-1
v_call: TRBV7-3
clone_size: medium-sized
cdr3_aa: CASSFLRRGATEAFF

j_call: TRBJ2-1
v_call: TRBV7-6
clone_size: .
cdr3_aa: CASSFLTARTKNHEQFF

j_call: TRBJ2-7
v_call: TRBV29-1
clone_size: .
cdr3_aa: CSVDTPGGDSYEQYF

j_call: TRBJ2-3
v_call: TRBV20-1
clone_size: .
cdr3_aa: CSAIRLAATDTQYF

j_call: TRBJ2-7
v_call: TRBV15
clone_size: .
cdr3_aa: CATSRPWTSGVYEQYF